The next 19 T cell receptor beta chains were all read from a single sample in a study of technical replicates of blood from a handful of donors. Generated by immunoSEQ multiplex PCR, the TCRdb table keeps only in-frame clones and is missing some. Altogether 78,000 or so clones are present, roughly 89% being singletons, with the ten largest covering roughly 0.4%. Sequencing input: T cells isolated from PBMCs. The origin of the receptors is a human donor in good health. Some clones in this sample may be carry-over from other donors' samples.

The chain is built from TRBV9 and TRBJ2-7, with D possibly matching TRBD2 (6 bases). The CDR3 runs 13 residues. Trimming pared 3 bases from V and 1 base from J, leaving 8 bases between. The germline CDR1 and CDR2 sequences are SGDLS and YYNGEE. DNA of the CDR3: TGTGCCAGCAGCGGGGCGGGGTCCTACGAGCAGTACTTC. Translation: CASSGAGSYEQYF. The variable domain in full, with the rest retrieved from reference TRBV9 and TRBJ2-7, is DSGVTQTPKHLITATGQRVTLRCSPRSGDLSVYWYQQSLDQGLQFLIQYYNGEERAKGNILERFSAQQFPDLHSELNLSSLELGDSALYFCASSGAGSYEQYFGPGTRLTVT.

V usage is TRBV7-9 and J usage is TRBJ2-3, with unresolved D. The length of the CDR3 is 13 residues. From germline, CDR1 is SEHNR and CDR2 FQNEAQ (reference sequence). The V gene lost 6 bases and the J gene lost 1 base, with 8 bases spanning the gap. CDR3 in DNA: TGTGCCAGCAGGAACCTAGGCACAGATACGCAGTATTTT. Its translation is CASRNLGTDTQYF. The full variable domain, rest sourced from reference TRBV7-9 and TRBJ2-3, is DTGVSQNPRHKITKRGQNVTFRCDPISEHNRLYWYRQTLGQGPEFLTYFQNEAQLEKSRLLSDRFSAERPKGSFSTLEIQRTEQGDSAMYLCASRNLGTDTQYFGPGTRLTVL.

The chain uses TRBV5-6 and TRBJ1-5; 7 bases are shared with TRBD1. The V gene's germline CDR1 is SGHDT and CDR2 YYEEEE. V shed 5 bases, J shed 0 bases, and the junction held 8 bases outside the gene matches. CDR3 size: 16 residues. The CDR3 nucleotides read TGTGCCAGCAGTTACCGGACAGGTCATAGCAATCAGCCCCAGCATTTT. Translation gives CASSYRTGHSNQPQHF.

The rearrangement links TRBV9 to TRBJ1-2; D ambiguous. This CDR3 has 13 residues. CDR1 is SGDLS and CDR2 is YYNGEE in the germline V gene. Trimming removed 3 bases at V and 8 bases at J, with 14 bases between. CDR3 DNA sequence: TGTGCCAGCAGCGAACAAGGACTGCTCGGCTACACCTTC. Protein sequence: CASSEQGLLGYTF.

The gene calls are TRBV4-1 and TRBJ2-3, with 11 nucleotides matching TRBD2. With 3 bases clipped from V and 4 bases from J, the junction kept 6 bases outside the gene matches. CDR3 length: 16 residues. Germline CDR1 is MGHRA and CDR2 is YSYEKL. CDR3 sequence reads: CASSQYSGRGADTQYF. In nucleotides, the CDR3 is TGCGCCAGCAGCCAGTATAGCGGGAGGGGGGCAGATACGCAGTATTTT.

The chain couples TRBV5-4 to TRBJ1-1; 7 positions match TRBD1. V lost 5 bases and J lost 3; bases outside the gene matches: 7. This CDR3 is built from 14 residues. Germline loops: CDR1 SGHNT, CDR2 YYREEE (reference sequence). The DNA of the CDR3 is TGTGCCAGCAGTCTGAGGACAGGAGACACTGAAGCTTTCTTT. Protein sequence: CASSLRTGDTEAFF.

The chain joins TRBV2 to TRBJ1-5, with D unclear. Germline V gene data show CDR1 as SNHLY and CDR2 as FYNNEI. V dropped 7 bases and J dropped 0 bases, with 13 bases sitting between them. This CDR3 comprises 15 residues. The CDR3 DNA sequence: TGTGCCAGCACCGGCGGCCCTTATAGCAATCAGCCCCAGCATTTT. This sequence encodes CASTGGPYSNQPQHF.

The chain employs TRBV4-1 and TRBJ2-3; a possible D gene is TRBD2 (6 bases). Trimming cost V 1 base and J 1 base, with 9 bases left between them. Germline CDR1 reads MGHRA; CDR2 reads YSYEKL. The length of the CDR3 is 15 residues. This chain's CDR3 is CASSQVPSGTDTQYF. The CDR3 DNA reads TGCGCCAGCAGCCAAGTCCCTAGCGGCACAGATACGCAGTATTTT.

The chain uses TRBV14 and TRBJ1-4, with 8 bases fitting TRBD1. The V gene end was trimmed by 5 bases and the J gene end by 7 bases; junction bases not matched to a gene: 3. The CDR3 totals 13 residues. Germline V gene lookup returns CDR1 SGHDN and CDR2 FVKESK. CDR3 nucleotide sequence: TGTGCCAGCAGCGGACAGGGAGGTGAAAAACTGTTTTTT. Translated: CASSGQGGEKLFF.

This chain uses TRBV5-1 with TRBJ1-4, with 7 positions matching TRBD1. V shed 0 bases, J shed 6 bases, and the junction held 8 bases outside the gene matches. This CDR3 has 16 amino acids. Germline V gene sequence: CDR1 SGHRS, CDR2 YFSETQ. The CDR3 here is CASSLGPADRDEKLFF. Here the CDR3 DNA reads TGCGCCAGCAGCTTGGGACCGGCTGACAGGGATGAAAAACTGTTTTTT.

J is TRBJ1-1 and V is TRBV2; D perhaps matches TRBD1 (6 bases). Germline CDR1 and CDR2: SNHLY and FYNNEI. The CDR3 length is 15 residues. V was trimmed by 6 bases and J by 2 bases, leaving 16 bases between them. DNA of the CDR3: TGTGCCAGCAGCCTTGGACAGACGACTAACACTGAAGCTTTCTTT. Amino acids: CASSLGQTTNTEAFF.

This clone was seen a single time. J is TRBJ2-7 and V is TRBV30, with TRBD1 as a possible D gene (5 bases). Germline lookup yields CDR1 GTSNPN and CDR2 SVGIG (reference sequence). V was clipped by 0 bases and J by 7 bases, with 13 bases between them. CDR3 length equals 13 residues. DNA of the CDR3: TGTGCCTGGAGTGTACAGGTCTTGAGGGAGCAGTACTTC. Amino acid sequence: CAWSVQVLREQYF.

The gene calls are TRBV6-1 and TRBJ1-1; 8 bases are shared with TRBD1. The CDR3 sequence is 14 residues long. Germline assignment: CDR1 MNHNS and CDR2 SASEGT. The ends lost 3 bases at V and 4 bases at J; junction bases unmatched: 4. The CDR3 sequence: CASSDRGHVTEAFF. Here the CDR3 DNA reads TGTGCCAGCAGTGACAGGGGGCATGTCACTGAAGCTTTCTTT.

The chain uses TRBV4-2 and TRBJ2-5; no definite D call. Germline V CDR1 and CDR2: LGHNA, YNFKEQ. The CDR3 covers 15 residues. V lost 0 bases and J 3 bases, leaving 11 bases between the germline ends. Written as DNA, the CDR3 is TGTGCCAGCAGCCAAGATCCGCTAGTCAAAGAGACCCAGTACTTC. This gives the protein CASSQDPLVKETQYF.

The CDR3 region has the DNA TGTGCCAGCACTTTTAGGGGGTACAGGGGTCGGAACACTGAAGCTTTCTTT. Translation: CASTFRGYRGRNTEAFF. The chain uses TRBV27 and TRBJ1-1; 7 bases match TRBD1. Unmatched junction bases numbered 15, after V lost 7 bases and J lost 1 base. The CDR3 extends over 17 amino acids. Germline lookup yields CDR1 MNHEY and CDR2 SMNVEV (reference sequence).

The rearrangement joins TRBV21-1 to TRBJ1-2; TRBD1 is the table's D call, not checked against the DNA. TRBV21-1 corresponds to a pseudogene. The CDR3 is 15 residues long. CDR3 residues: CASSKPGRGAYGYTF. Here the CDR3 DNA reads TGTGCCAGCAGCAAACCCGGCAGGGGGGCCTATGGCTACACCTTC.

This clone has only one observation. The genes are TRBV30 and TRBJ2-7; 16 nucleotides agree with TRBD2. Germline loops: CDR1 GTSNPN, CDR2 SVGIG (reference sequence). CDR3 length: 17 residues. V dropped 0 bases and J dropped 8; count of bases not matched to a gene: 10. The CDR3 region is CAWSVGLAGGPRYKQYF. The CDR3 DNA follows: TGTGCCTGGAGTGTGGGACTAGCGGGGGGGCCGAGATATAAGCAGTACTTC.

This clone occurred once. The chain combines TRBV29-1 with TRBJ1-4; 10 bases line up with TRBD1. The germline V gene has CDR1 SQVTM and CDR2 ANQGSEA. The CDR3 spans 14 residues. V lost 1 base, J lost 6 bases, and 2 bases stayed unmatched. The CDR3 loop is CSVEATGGYEKLFF. CDR3 coding DNA: TGCAGCGTTGAAGCGACAGGGGGCTATGAAAAACTGTTTTTT.

The chain has TRBV2 and TRBJ1-1, with TRBD1 as a possible D gene (6 bases). Between the trimmed V and J ends, which lost 7 bases and 0 bases, there was a span of 18 bases. In germline, CDR1 is SNHLY, CDR2 FYNNEI. The CDR3 runs to 16 residues. The CDR3, as DNA: TGTGCCAGCACCCTCAGGGGTGTGATTGTGAACACTGAAGCTTTCTTT. As protein: CASTLRGVIVNTEAFF.